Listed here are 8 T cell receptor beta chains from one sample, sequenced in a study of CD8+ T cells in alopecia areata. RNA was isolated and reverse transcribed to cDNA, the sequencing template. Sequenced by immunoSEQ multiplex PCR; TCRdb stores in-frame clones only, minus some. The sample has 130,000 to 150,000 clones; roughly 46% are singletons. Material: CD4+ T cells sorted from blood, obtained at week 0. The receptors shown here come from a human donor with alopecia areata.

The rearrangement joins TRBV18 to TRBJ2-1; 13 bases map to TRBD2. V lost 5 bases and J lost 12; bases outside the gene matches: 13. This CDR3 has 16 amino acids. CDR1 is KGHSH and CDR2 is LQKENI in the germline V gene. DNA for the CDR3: TGTGCCAGCTCATCTCCCGGGACTAGCGGGGACGTCGGGCAGTTCTTC. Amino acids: CASSSPGTSGDVGQFF.

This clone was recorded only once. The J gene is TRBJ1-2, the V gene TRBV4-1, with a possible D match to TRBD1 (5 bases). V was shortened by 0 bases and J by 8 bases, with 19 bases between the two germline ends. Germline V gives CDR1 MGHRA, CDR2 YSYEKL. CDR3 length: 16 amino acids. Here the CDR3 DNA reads TGCGCCAGCAGCCAAGAACAGCTGGGGACCATTCGGGGCTACACCTTC. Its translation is CASSQEQLGTIRGYTF.

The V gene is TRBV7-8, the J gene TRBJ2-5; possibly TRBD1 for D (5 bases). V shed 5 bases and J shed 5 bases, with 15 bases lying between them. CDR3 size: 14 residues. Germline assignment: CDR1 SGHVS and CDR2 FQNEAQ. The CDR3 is CASSPGWGGETQYF. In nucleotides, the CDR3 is TGTGCCAGCAGCCCAGGGTGGGGTGGGGAGACCCAGTACTTC.

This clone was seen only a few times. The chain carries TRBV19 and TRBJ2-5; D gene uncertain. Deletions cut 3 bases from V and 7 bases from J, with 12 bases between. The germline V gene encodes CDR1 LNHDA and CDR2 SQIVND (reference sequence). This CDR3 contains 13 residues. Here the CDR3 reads CASSILTLGTQYF. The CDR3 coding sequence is TGTGCCAGTAGTATTCTGACACTCGGGACCCAGTACTTC.

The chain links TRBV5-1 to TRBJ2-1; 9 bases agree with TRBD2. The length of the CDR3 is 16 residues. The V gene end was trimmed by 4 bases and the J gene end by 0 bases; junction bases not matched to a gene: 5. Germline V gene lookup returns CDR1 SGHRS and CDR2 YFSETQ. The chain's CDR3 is CASSPVSGSSYNEQFF. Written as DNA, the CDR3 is TGCGCCAGCAGCCCGGTTAGCGGGAGCTCCTACAATGAGCAGTTCTTC.

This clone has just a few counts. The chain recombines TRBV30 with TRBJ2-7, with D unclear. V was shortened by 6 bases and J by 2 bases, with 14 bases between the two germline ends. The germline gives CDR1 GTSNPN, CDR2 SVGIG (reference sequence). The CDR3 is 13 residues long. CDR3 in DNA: TGTGCCTGCCATCGAGTGGCCGCCTACGAGCAGTACTTC. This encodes CACHRVAAYEQYF.

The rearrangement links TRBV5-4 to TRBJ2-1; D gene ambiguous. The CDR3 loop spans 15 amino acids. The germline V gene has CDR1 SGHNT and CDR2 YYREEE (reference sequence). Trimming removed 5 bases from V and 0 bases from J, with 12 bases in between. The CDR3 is CASSGERVSYNEQFF. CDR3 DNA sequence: TGTGCCAGCAGTGGTGAAAGGGTCTCCTACAATGAGCAGTTCTTC.

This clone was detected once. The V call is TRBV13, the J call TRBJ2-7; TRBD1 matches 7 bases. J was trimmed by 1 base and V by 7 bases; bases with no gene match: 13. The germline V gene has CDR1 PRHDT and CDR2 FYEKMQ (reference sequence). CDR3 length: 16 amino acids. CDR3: CASTNRQGSSSYEQYF. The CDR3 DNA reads TGTGCCAGCACCAACCGACAGGGTAGTTCGTCCTACGAGCAGTACTTC.